Listed below are T cell receptor beta chains from one sample, sequenced in a study of Graves' ophthalmopathy and Graves' hyperthyroidism. One entry per CDR3 protein, called by TCRdb with MiXCR from the multiplex PCR reads. The sample contains 680,000 or so distinct CDR3 sequences, approximately 22% of which appear only once. The specimen was peripheral blood. The origin of the receptors is a young woman with stable Graves' hyperthyroidism. Some clones in this sample may be carry-over from other donors' samples. Each CDR3 is given with its conserved first and last residue. Fields, in order: V gene, J gene, clone size, D gene, CDR3 DNA, CDR3 protein. The D gene is left open where the match is weak. Size is omitted from some rows. Given values are once, few, many or a class for expanded clones.

>TRBV11-2|TRBJ1-1|many|-
TGTGCCAGCAGCTTGAGGACCGGGACGGTGAACACTGAAGCTTTCTTT
CASSLRTGTVNTEAFF
>TRBV27|TRBJ1-2|many|-
TGTGCCAGCAGCCGGACCGCGCTAGGCTATGGCTACACCTTC
CASSRTALGYGYTF
>TRBV6-1|TRBJ2-5|many|-
TGTGCCAGCAGCCCCCCCGACAGGATGGAGACCCAGTACTTC
CASSPPDRMETQYF
>TRBV10-2|TRBJ1-2|-|TRBD1
TGCGCCAGCAGTGATGGAGGGGGCGCGAGGGGCTACACCTTC
CASSDGGGARGYTF
>TRBV4-3|TRBJ1-1|few|TRBD1
TGCGCCAGCAGCCAGACAGGGACCCCGGGGTCCACTGAAGCTTTCTTT
CASSQTGTPGSTEAFF
>TRBV6-5|TRBJ2-5|many|TRBD1
TGTGCCAGCAGCAGGAAGGCTACAGGGGAAGGAGGCGAGACCCAGTACTTC
CASSRKATGEGGETQYF
>TRBV6-1|TRBJ1-1|many|-
TGTGCCAGCAGTGAAGCTCTTTCGGTTACAACTGAAGCTTTCTTT
CASSEALSVTTEAFF
>TRBV20-1|TRBJ2-7|many|-
TGCAGTGCTAGTAGGACAGCCTACGAGCAGTACTTC
CSASRTAYEQYF
>TRBV29-1|TRBJ2-7|-|TRBD1
TGCAGCGTTGAGGGACAGAAATACGAGCAGTACTTC
CSVEGQKYEQYF
>TRBV20-1|TRBJ1-2|many|-
TGCAGTGCTAGTCGCCTTGATGGCTACACCTTC
CSASRLDGYTF
>TRBV4-2|TRBJ2-5|-|-
TGTGCCAGCAGCCAAGAACATGCCCAAGAGACCCAGTACTTC
CASSQEHAQETQYF
>TRBV28|TRBJ2-7|-|TRBD2
TGTGCCAGCAGTTCCCCGGCGGGAGGGCCTAAAGAGCAGTACTTC
CASSSPAGGPKEQYF
>TRBV6-5|TRBJ1-5|-|-
TGTGCCAGCAGTTACTCGATTAACGGGAGGAGTCAGCCCCAGCATTTT
CASSYSINGRSQPQHF
>TRBV20-1|TRBJ1-1|-|-
TGCAGTGCTGATCCGGGACCTGGGGTATTCGAAGCTTTCTTT
CSADPGPGVFEAFF
>TRBV12-3/TRBV12-4|TRBJ2-2|-|TRBD2
TGTGCCAGCAGCCGACTAGCGGAGAACACCGGGGAGCTGTTTTTT
CASSRLAENTGELFF
>TRBV7-6|TRBJ1-6|many|-
TGTGCCAGCAGCTTAGATGGCGGGAATTCACCCCTCCACTTT
CASSLDGGNSPLHF
>TRBV29-1|TRBJ2-5|-|TRBD1
TGCAGCGTTACCCGGGGACAGGGTGAGACCCAGTACTTC
CSVTRGQGETQYF
>TRBV12-3/TRBV12-4|TRBJ1-6|many|TRBD1
TGTGCCAGCAGTTTTACGACAGGGGGGTCACCCCTCCACTTT
CASSFTTGGSPLHF
>TRBV7-3|TRBJ1-1|-|-
TGTGCCAGCAGCTTACGTCCAGGAGTAAGCACTGAAGCTTTCTTT
CASSLRPGVSTEAFF
>TRBV12-3/TRBV12-4|TRBJ1-2|few|-
TGTGCCAGCAGCAATCAGGGCTTTGGCTACACCTTC
CASSNQGFGYTF
>TRBV6-5|TRBJ1-3|-|TRBD1
TGTGCCAGCAGTTACTCCACAGGGGTAGGAAACACCATATATTTT
CASSYSTGVGNTIYF
>TRBV18|TRBJ2-7|many|-
TGTGCCAGCTCACCCTCAGGGGACGAGCAGTACTTC
CASSPSGDEQYF
>TRBV6-1|TRBJ1-2|many|-
TGTGCCAGCAGAAAACAGGTTAACTATGGCTACACCTTC
CASRKQVNYGYTF
>TRBV19|TRBJ1-2|few|-
TGTGCCAGTAGTATAGGGGGCCGGGGTCCCCCCCGGGGCTACACCTTC
CASSIGGRGPPRGYTF
>TRBV15|TRBJ1-5|-|-
TGTGCCACCAGCAAACCAGGGAATCAGCCCCAGCATTTT
CATSKPGNQPQHF
>TRBV28|TRBJ2-7|-|TRBD2
TGTGCCAGCAGTTCCGGGGGACTAGCGGATCGCGAGCAGTACTTC
CASSSGGLADREQYF
>TRBV11-2|TRBJ2-2|few|TRBD2
TGTGCCAGCAGCGGTATAGCGGGGGTTCCCACCGGGGAGCTGTTTTTT
CASSGIAGVPTGELFF
>TRBV12-3/TRBV12-4|TRBJ1-2|many|TRBD1
TGTGCCAGCACCCCGGGACAGGGATCGAGGAATGGCTACACCTTC
CASTPGQGSRNGYTF
>TRBV10-3|TRBJ2-7|many|TRBD2
TGTGCCATCAGTGGGCCGCCTCCTAGCGGCGAGCAGTACTTC
CAISGPPPSGEQYF
>TRBV2|TRBJ1-3|-|-
TGTGCCAGCAGCTCCGAGGGTGGTGGCGATTTT
CASSSEGGGDF
>TRBV11-2|TRBJ1-1|many|TRBD1
TGTGCCAGCAGCAGTCGACAGGGGATTGTTGCGACTGAAGCTTTCTTT
CASSSRQGIVATEAFF
>TRBV20-1|TRBJ2-5|-|-
TGCAGTGCTAGAGTGGCTCCCAGGGGGGGAGAGACCCAGTACTTC
CSARVAPRGGETQYF
>TRBV19|TRBJ1-2|many|-
TGTGCCAGTAGTGCTTCTTTTGGGGGGCCCTATGGCTACACCTTC
CASSASFGGPYGYTF
>TRBV15|TRBJ1-2|-|-
TGTGCCACCAGCAGAGATCGGGGAAGGGGAAATGGCTACACCTTC
CATSRDRGRGNGYTF
>TRBV29-1|TRBJ1-3|few|-
TGCAGCGTTGGTGACAGAAACTATGGAAACACCATATATTTT
CSVGDRNYGNTIYF
>TRBV2|TRBJ2-5|-|-
TGTGCCAGCAGGGGTACTAGGGGAAAAGAGACCCAGTACTTC
CASRGTRGKETQYF
>TRBV20-1|TRBJ1-1|many|-
TGCAGTGCTAGAGCCTCGACAGGCCGGCACACTGAAGCTTTCTTT
CSARASTGRHTEAFF
>TRBV6-1|TRBJ2-7|-|-
TGTGCCAGCAGTGTTGCAGACAGCTTCTACGAGCAGTACTTC
CASSVADSFYEQYF
>TRBV12-3/TRBV12-4|TRBJ1-2|-|-
TGTGCCAGCACCAGAAGGACCCCTATATTCGTTTCGGGCTACACCTTC
CASTRRTPIFVSGYTF
>TRBV13|TRBJ2-7|-|-
TGTGCCAGCAGCTTACACACCTCCTACGAGCAGTACTTC
CASSLHTSYEQYF
>TRBV3-1|TRBJ2-4|few|-
TGTGCCAGCAGCCCTGGACCAACCAAAAACATTCAGTACTTC
CASSPGPTKNIQYF
>TRBV11-2|TRBJ2-2|-|-
TGTGCCAGCAGCCGATTGGGGGGGAACACCGGGGAGCTGTTTTTT
CASSRLGGNTGELFF
>TRBV20-1|TRBJ1-2|-|TRBD1
TGCAGTGCTAGAGACCCGGGACAGGGGGTTAACTATGGCTACACCTTC
CSARDPGQGVNYGYTF
>TRBV18|TRBJ2-5|few|TRBD2
TGTGCCAGCTCACCACCGGAGGGGACTAGTGAGACCCAGTACTTC
CASSPPEGTSETQYF
>TRBV24-1|TRBJ1-2|many|TRBD1
TGTGCCACCAGTGACGGGGACAGGGGTGGCGGCTACACCTTC
CATSDGDRGGGYTF
>TRBV6-2/TRBV6-3|TRBJ1-1|many|-
TGTGCCAGCAGTTCCGGGACTGCTCGGAGGGTGGTGAACACTGAAGCTTTCTTT
CASSSGTARRVVNTEAFF
>TRBV7-2|TRBJ1-5|-|-
TGTGCCAGCAGCTTAGTATATGGCGATCAGCCCCAGCATTTT
CASSLVYGDQPQHF
>TRBV29-1|TRBJ1-1|many|-
TGCAGCGTTGAAGGCACGGTGAACACTGAAGCTTTCTTT
CSVEGTVNTEAFF
>TRBV9|TRBJ1-2|many|-
TGTGCCAGCAGCGAGGGGACCGCCCGTGGCTACACCTTC
CASSEGTARGYTF
>TRBV28|TRBJ2-7|-|TRBD1
TGTGCCATCGGGACAGGGGTATACGAGCAGTACTTC
CAIGTGVYEQYF
>TRBV2|TRBJ2-2|few|TRBD2
TGTGCCAGTACTAGCGCGGGACTAGCGGACACCGGGGAGCTGTTTTTT
CASTSAGLADTGELFF
>TRBV4-1|TRBJ1-1|-|-
TGCGCCAGCAGCCAAGCGACAGGAGAAGCTTTCTTT
CASSQATGEAFF
>TRBV12-3/TRBV12-4|TRBJ1-1|many|-
TGTGCCAGCAGTTTGCTGGGGGGTGACACTGAAGCTTTCTTT
CASSLLGGDTEAFF